This T cell receptor beta chain is drawn from a study of beta chain features in type 1 diabetes. Study observations and caveats: A pattern of fewer insertions and more deletions at VDJ junctions was seen in type 1 diabetes patients.

In this sample, this clone turned up a few times. Its antigen is undetermined. The authors reverse transcribed all of the isolated RNA, so sequencing captured expressed TCRB transcripts. Assay: immunoSEQ multiplex PCR; the TCRdb copy retains only in-frame clones and omits some. The profile shows about 350,000 clones, around a fifth of them singletons. Over 95% purity was reached by all sorted populations. Germline lookup yields CDR1 SGHRS and CDR2 YFSETQ. The ends were cut back, 5 bases at V and 4 bases at J, with 9 bases in the middle. The length of the CDR3 is 12 residues. Sequences were obtained from naive CD4+ T cells from blood. The clonotype was recovered from a young woman in good health. The genes are TRBV5-1 and TRBJ1-2; no clear D gene. The CDR3 spells CASSEEGYGYTF. CDR3 nucleotides: TGCGCCAGCAGTGAAGAGGGCTATGGCTACACCTTC.